This T cell receptor (beta chain) was documented in a study of cytomegalovirus exposure and HLA in healthy donors. CDR1 LNHDA and CDR2 SQIVND come from the germline V gene (reference sequence). Losses at the gene ends were 1 base for V and 7 bases for J; bases not matched to a gene: 10. The CDR3 loop spans 16 amino acids. The PCR used 60 Vbeta and 13 Jbeta primers. Here immunoSEQ multiplex PCR was the method, and the copy in TCRdb shows in-frame clones only, minus some. Of about 52,000 clones in the sample, roughly 53% were seen once. Specimen: PBMCs. The chain recombines TRBV19 with TRBJ2-3; 8 bases agree with TRBD1. The TCR comes from a human donor in good health. The CDR3 DNA follows: TGTGCCAGTAGTATAGTTTCCCGGGACAGGAAGAATACGCAGTATTTT. It specifies CASSIVSRDRKNTQYF.